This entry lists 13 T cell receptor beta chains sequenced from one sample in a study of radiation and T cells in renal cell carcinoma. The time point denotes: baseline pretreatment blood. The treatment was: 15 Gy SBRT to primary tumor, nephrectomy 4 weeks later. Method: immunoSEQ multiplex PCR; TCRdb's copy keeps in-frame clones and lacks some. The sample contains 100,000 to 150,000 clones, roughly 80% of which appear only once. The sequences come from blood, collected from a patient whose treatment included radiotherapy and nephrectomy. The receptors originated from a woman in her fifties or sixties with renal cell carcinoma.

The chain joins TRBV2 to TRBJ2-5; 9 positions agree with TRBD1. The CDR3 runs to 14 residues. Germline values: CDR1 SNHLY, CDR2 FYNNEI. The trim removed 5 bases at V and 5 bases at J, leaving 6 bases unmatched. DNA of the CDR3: TGTGCCAGCAGTCTACAGGGGGCGAGGGAGACCCAGTACTTC. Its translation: CASSLQGARETQYF.

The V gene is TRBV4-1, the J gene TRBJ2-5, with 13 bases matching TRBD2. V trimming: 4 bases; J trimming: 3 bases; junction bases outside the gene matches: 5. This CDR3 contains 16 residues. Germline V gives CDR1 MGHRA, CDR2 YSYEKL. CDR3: CASSRWGLAGKETQYF. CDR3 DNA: TGCGCCAGCAGCCGTTGGGGACTAGCGGGAAAAGAGACCCAGTACTTC.

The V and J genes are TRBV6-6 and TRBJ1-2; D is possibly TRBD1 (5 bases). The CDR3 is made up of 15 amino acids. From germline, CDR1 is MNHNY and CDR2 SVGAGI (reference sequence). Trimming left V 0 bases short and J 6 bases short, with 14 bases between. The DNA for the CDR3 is TGTGCCAGCAGTTACTCAGGGGAGGGGTTAAATGGCTACACCTTC. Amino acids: CASSYSGEGLNGYTF.

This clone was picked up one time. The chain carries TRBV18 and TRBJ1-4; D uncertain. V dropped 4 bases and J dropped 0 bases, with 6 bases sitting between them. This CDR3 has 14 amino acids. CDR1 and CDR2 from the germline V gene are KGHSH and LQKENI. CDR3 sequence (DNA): TGTGCCAGCTCACGTGGTACAACTAATGAAAAACTGTTTTTT. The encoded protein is CASSRGTTNEKLFF.

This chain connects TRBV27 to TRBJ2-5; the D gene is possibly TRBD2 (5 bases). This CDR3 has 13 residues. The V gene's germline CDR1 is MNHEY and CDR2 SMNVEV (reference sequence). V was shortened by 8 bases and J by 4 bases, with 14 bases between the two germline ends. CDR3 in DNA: TGTGCCAGCCGAGGGCTTATGACAGAGACCCAGTACTTC. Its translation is CASRGLMTETQYF.

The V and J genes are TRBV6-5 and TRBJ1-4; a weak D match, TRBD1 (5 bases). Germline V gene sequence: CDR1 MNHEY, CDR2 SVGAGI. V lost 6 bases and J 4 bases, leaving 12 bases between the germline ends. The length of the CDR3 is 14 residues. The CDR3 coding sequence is TGTGCCAGCAGACAGGACGGGAATAATGAAAAACTGTTTTTT. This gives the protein CASRQDGNNEKLFF.

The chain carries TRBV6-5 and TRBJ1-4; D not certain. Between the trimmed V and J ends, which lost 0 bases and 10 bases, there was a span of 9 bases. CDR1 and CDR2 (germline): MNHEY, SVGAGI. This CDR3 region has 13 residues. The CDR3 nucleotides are TGTGCCAGCAGTTACTCTCTCCTCGGAAAACTGTTTTTT. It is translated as CASSYSLLGKLFF.

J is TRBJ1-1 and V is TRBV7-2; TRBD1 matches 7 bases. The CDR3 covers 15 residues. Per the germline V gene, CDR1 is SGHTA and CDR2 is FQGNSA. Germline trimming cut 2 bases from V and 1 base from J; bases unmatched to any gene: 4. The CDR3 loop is CASSLPGQQNTEAFF. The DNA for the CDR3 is TGTGCCAGCAGCTTACCGGGACAGCAGAACACTGAAGCTTTCTTT.

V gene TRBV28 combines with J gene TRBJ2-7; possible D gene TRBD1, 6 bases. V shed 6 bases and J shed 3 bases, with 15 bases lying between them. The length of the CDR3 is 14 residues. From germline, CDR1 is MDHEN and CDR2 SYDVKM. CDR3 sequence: CASSPPGQNYEQYF. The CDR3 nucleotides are TGTGCCAGCAGCCCCCCGGGACAAAACTACGAGCAGTACTTC. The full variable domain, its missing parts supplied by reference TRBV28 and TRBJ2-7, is DVKVTQSSRYLVKRTGEKVFLECVQDMDHENMFWYRQDPGLGLRLIYFSYDVKMKEKGDIPEGYSVSREKKERFSLILESASTNQTSMYLCASSPPGQNYEQYFGPGTRLTVT.

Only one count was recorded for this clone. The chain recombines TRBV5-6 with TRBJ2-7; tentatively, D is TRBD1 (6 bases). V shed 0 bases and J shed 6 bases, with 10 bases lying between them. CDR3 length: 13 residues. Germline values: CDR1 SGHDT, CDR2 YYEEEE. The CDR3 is CASSLEQGGEQYF. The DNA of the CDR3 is TGTGCCAGCAGCTTGGAACAGGGTGGCGAGCAGTACTTC.

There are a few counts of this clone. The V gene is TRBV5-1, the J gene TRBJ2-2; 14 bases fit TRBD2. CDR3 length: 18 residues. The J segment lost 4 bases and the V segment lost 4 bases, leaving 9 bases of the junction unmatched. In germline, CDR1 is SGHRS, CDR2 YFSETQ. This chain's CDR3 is CASSAGLAGGPGTGELFF. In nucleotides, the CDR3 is TGCGCCAGCAGCGCCGGACTAGCGGGAGGCCCGGGCACCGGGGAGCTGTTTTTT.

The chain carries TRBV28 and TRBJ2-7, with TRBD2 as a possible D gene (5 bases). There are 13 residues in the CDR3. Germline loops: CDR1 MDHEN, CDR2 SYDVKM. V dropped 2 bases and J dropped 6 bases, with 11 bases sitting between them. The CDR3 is CASSLNQRSEQYF. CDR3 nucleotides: TGTGCCAGCAGTTTAAACCAGCGGTCCGAGCAGTACTTC.

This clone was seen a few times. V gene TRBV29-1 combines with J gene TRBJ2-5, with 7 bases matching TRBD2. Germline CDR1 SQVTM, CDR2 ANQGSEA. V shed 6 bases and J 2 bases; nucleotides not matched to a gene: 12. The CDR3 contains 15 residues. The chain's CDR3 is CSVSLATSTQETQYF. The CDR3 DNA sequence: TGCAGCGTCTCACTAGCGACCAGTACTCAAGAGACCCAGTACTTC.